These T cell receptor beta chains were read from a single sample in a study of T cell responses to AZD1222 COVID-19 vaccine. Libraries were prepared by immunoSEQ multiplex PCR; TCRdb keeps only in-frame clonotypes and omits some of them. Of 200,000 or so clones in the sample, 90% to 95% are singletons; the top ten hold approximately 1%. The sequenced sample was peripheral blood, obtained 28 days after the second AZD1222 dose. The receptors originated from an adult who received the AZD1222 COVID-19 vaccine. Both conserved end residues are part of each CDR3. D genes are given only for firm matches. Only some rows state a clone size, as once, few, many or a class for expanded clones.

J	D	V	size	CDR3	DNA
TRBJ2-5	TRBD2	TRBV9	-	CASSVSGGEETQYF	TGTGCCAGCAGCGTTAGCGGGGGGGAGGAGACCCAGTACTTC
TRBJ2-4	-	TRBV5-1	-	CASSPNQGRESKNIQYF	TGCGCCAGCAGCCCAAATCAGGGGCGGGAATCCAAAAACATTCAGTACTTC
TRBJ2-3	TRBD1	TRBV9	-	CASTRDRGWDTQYF	TGTGCCAGCACCCGGGACAGGGGGTGGGATACGCAGTATTTT
TRBJ1-1	TRBD1	TRBV5-1	-	CASSWPGTGDTEAFF	TGCGCCAGCAGCTGGCCCGGGACAGGGGATACTGAAGCTTTCTTT
TRBJ1-2	-	TRBV28	-	CASTTNGYVGGYTF	TGTGCCAGCACCACTAATGGTTACGTTGGAGGCTACACCTTC
TRBJ2-3	-	TRBV28	-	CASSSTDTQYF	TGTGCCAGCAGTAGCACAGATACGCAGTATTTT
TRBJ2-3	-	TRBV4-3	-	CASSQDGVRTSTDTQYF	TGCGCCAGCAGCCAAGATGGAGTCCGTACTAGCACAGATACGCAGTATTTT
TRBJ1-2	-	TRBV7-8	once	CASSPSGAGNYGYTF	TGTGCCAGCAGCCCCTCTGGGGCAGGGAACTATGGCTACACCTTC
TRBJ1-1	-	TRBV4-1	-	CASSQTVVSTEAFF	TGCGCCAGCAGCCAGACGGTCGTATCGACTGAAGCTTTCTTT
TRBJ2-2	TRBD2	TRBV5-5	once	CASSGGAVGELFF	TGTGCCAGCTCCGGGGGGGCCGTCGGGGAGCTGTTTTTT
TRBJ1-5	-	TRBV2	-	CASSGQGNQPQHF	TGTGCCAGCAGTGGGCAGGGGAATCAGCCCCAGCATTTT
TRBJ2-1	TRBD1	TRBV30	-	CAWTTGGHEQFF	TGTGCCTGGACTACAGGGGGTCATGAGCAGTTCTTC
TRBJ2-1	-	TRBV7-9	-	CASSLDGNEQFF	TGTGCCAGCAGCTTAGACGGAAATGAGCAGTTCTTC
TRBJ2-5	TRBD2	TRBV7-3	-	CASSLSGGGGQETQYF	TGTGCCAGCAGCTTAAGTGGTGGCGGGGGCCAAGAGACCCAGTACTTC
TRBJ1-1	-	TRBV3-1/TRBV3-2	-	CASSLHSGGKAEAFF	TGTGCCAGCAGCCTACACTCTGGAGGGAAGGCTGAAGCTTTCTTT
TRBJ2-7	TRBD1	TRBV3-1/TRBV3-2	-	CASSPTRTGDLEQYF	TGTGCCAGCAGCCCTACTAGGACAGGGGACCTCGAGCAGTACTTC
TRBJ2-4	-	TRBV11-2	-	CASSPATNLAKNIQYF	TGTGCCAGCAGCCCAGCGACAAACCTAGCCAAAAACATTCAGTACTTC
TRBJ2-3	-	TRBV6-5	-	CASSQRGKPADTQYF	TGTGCCAGCAGCCAACGGGGCAAGCCCGCAGATACGCAGTATTTT